Listed below are T cell receptor beta chains from one sample, sequenced in a study of blood T cell repertoires in COVID-19. Data came from immunoSEQ multiplex PCR; TCRdb stores just in-frame clones and leaves some out. The sample has 70,000 to 90,000 clones; approximately 85% are singletons. Sequences were obtained from peripheral blood. These receptors came from a human donor in a cohort sampled during active COVID-19. Both conserved end residues are part of each CDR3. The D gene is left open where the match is weak. Clone size is given for some rows only: seen once, a few or many times, or a class if the clone is expanded.

d_gene: NA; len: 13; j_gene: TRBJ1-2; abundance: once; v_gene: TRBV19; CDR3aa: CASSMYREDGYTF; CDR3nt: TGTGCCAGTAGTATGTACAGGGAAGATGGCTACACCTTC
d_gene: NA; len: 15; j_gene: TRBJ2-6; abundance: NA; v_gene: TRBV9; CDR3aa: CASSVGEVGANVLTF; CDR3nt: TGTGCCAGCAGCGTAGGAGAGGTTGGGGCCAACGTCCTGACTTTC
d_gene: TRBD1; len: 16; j_gene: TRBJ2-3; abundance: NA; v_gene: TRBV5-4; CDR3aa: CASSSGQSLHTDTQYF; CDR3nt: TGTGCCAGCAGCTCGGGACAGTCTTTACACACAGATACGCAGTATTTT
d_gene: NA; len: 12; j_gene: TRBJ2-5; abundance: NA; v_gene: TRBV6-5; CDR3aa: CASGRLGETQYF; CDR3nt: TGTGCCAGCGGGAGGCTTGGGGAGACCCAGTACTTC
d_gene: NA; len: 12; j_gene: TRBJ1-1; abundance: NA; v_gene: TRBV19; CDR3aa: CASSIGGGEAFF; CDR3nt: TGTGCCAGTAGTATCGGGGGGGGTGAAGCTTTCTTT
d_gene: NA; len: 13; j_gene: TRBJ2-7; abundance: NA; v_gene: TRBV10-3; CDR3aa: CAITGTGGYEQYF; CDR3nt: TGTGCCATCACCGGGACTGGGGGATACGAGCAGTACTTC
d_gene: TRBD2; len: 16; j_gene: TRBJ2-4; abundance: NA; v_gene: TRBV9; CDR3aa: CASSGGTSGEGNIQYF; CDR3nt: TGTGCCAGCAGCGGCGGGACTAGCGGGGAGGGAAACATTCAGTACTTC
d_gene: TRBD2; len: 13; j_gene: TRBJ2-1; abundance: NA; v_gene: TRBV6-5; CDR3aa: CACGSHDGGARFF; CDR3nt: TGTGCCTGCGGATCACACGACGGGGGGGCTCGGTTCTTC
d_gene: NA; len: 14; j_gene: TRBJ2-1; abundance: NA; v_gene: TRBV5-1; CDR3aa: CASSLAARYNEQFF; CDR3nt: TGCGCCAGCAGCTTGGCGGCCAGGTACAATGAGCAGTTCTTC
d_gene: NA; len: 16; j_gene: TRBJ2-2; abundance: NA; v_gene: TRBV5-1; CDR3aa: CASALVGTQNTGELFF; CDR3nt: TGCGCCAGCGCTCTGGTGGGGACTCAGAACACCGGGGAGCTGTTTTTT
d_gene: NA; len: 15; j_gene: TRBJ1-6; abundance: NA; v_gene: TRBV5-1; CDR3aa: CASSLEGGYNSPLHF; CDR3nt: TGCGCCAGCAGCTTGGAAGGGGGCTATAATTCACCCCTCCACTTT
d_gene: NA; len: 13; j_gene: TRBJ2-4; abundance: NA; v_gene: TRBV11-3; CDR3aa: CASSLDYKNIQYF; CDR3nt: TGTGCCAGCAGCTTGGACTACAAAAACATTCAGTACTTC
d_gene: NA; len: 15; j_gene: TRBJ2-7; abundance: NA; v_gene: TRBV24-1; CDR3aa: CATSENRAPPYEQYF; CDR3nt: TGTGCCACCAGTGAAAACAGGGCCCCTCCCTACGAGCAGTACTTC
d_gene: NA; len: 14; j_gene: TRBJ2-4; abundance: NA; v_gene: TRBV5-6; CDR3aa: CASSRAGAKNIQYF; CDR3nt: TGTGCCTCCTCGCGGGCGGGAGCCAAAAACATTCAGTACTTC
d_gene: NA; len: 13; j_gene: TRBJ1-1; abundance: NA; v_gene: TRBV6-6; CDR3aa: CASSSGRTTEAFF; CDR3nt: TGTGCCAGCAGTAGCGGGCGGACCACTGAAGCTTTCTTT
d_gene: NA; len: 13; j_gene: TRBJ2-2; abundance: NA; v_gene: TRBV28; CDR3aa: CASSDASTGELFF; CDR3nt: TGTGCCAGCAGTGATGCCAGCACCGGGGAGCTGTTTTTT
d_gene: NA; len: 12; j_gene: TRBJ2-5; abundance: once; v_gene: TRBV12-3/TRBV12-4; CDR3aa: CANSRGTETQYF; CDR3nt: TGTGCCAACTCGAGGGGGACGGAGACCCAGTACTTC
d_gene: TRBD1; len: 15; j_gene: TRBJ2-7; abundance: NA; v_gene: TRBV23-1; CDR3aa: CASSQRDRRSYEQYF; CDR3nt: TGCGCCAGCAGTCAACGGGACAGGCGCTCCTACGAGCAGTACTTC
d_gene: NA; len: 15; j_gene: TRBJ2-7; abundance: NA; v_gene: TRBV4-3; CDR3aa: CASSQESRVGYEQYF; CDR3nt: TGCGCCAGCAGCCAAGAGAGCAGGGTCGGCTACGAGCAGTACTTC
d_gene: NA; len: 16; j_gene: TRBJ2-7; abundance: NA; v_gene: TRBV28; CDR3aa: CASSLRVRKGVREQYF; CDR3nt: TGTGCCAGCAGTCTCCGTGTGAGGAAAGGAGTGAGAGAGCAGTACTTC
d_gene: NA; len: 14; j_gene: TRBJ2-3; abundance: NA; v_gene: TRBV5-1; CDR3aa: CASSLGGVQDTQYF; CDR3nt: TGCGCCAGCAGCTTGGGGGGGGTCCAGGATACGCAGTATTTT
d_gene: TRBD1; len: 15; j_gene: TRBJ2-4; abundance: NA; v_gene: TRBV5-4; CDR3aa: CASSSPQTGTNIQYF; CDR3nt: TGTGCCAGCAGCAGCCCGCAGACAGGGACGAACATTCAGTACTTC
d_gene: NA; len: 14; j_gene: TRBJ2-3; abundance: NA; v_gene: TRBV18; CDR3aa: CASSPEGGTDTQYF; CDR3nt: TGTGCCAGCTCACCAGAGGGGGGCACAGATACGCAGTATTTT
d_gene: TRBD2; len: 16; j_gene: TRBJ2-3; abundance: NA; v_gene: TRBV5-1; CDR3aa: CASSFILAGEWDTQYF; CDR3nt: TGCGCCAGCAGCTTTATACTAGCGGGGGAGTGGGATACGCAGTATTTT
d_gene: TRBD1; len: 14; j_gene: TRBJ1-1; abundance: NA; v_gene: TRBV29-1; CDR3aa: CSGQGRGGNTEAFF; CDR3nt: TGCAGCGGACAGGGGCGCGGGGGGAACACTGAAGCTTTCTTT
d_gene: NA; len: 14; j_gene: TRBJ1-5; abundance: few; v_gene: TRBV6-4; CDR3aa: CASKEGLRNQPQHF; CDR3nt: TGTGCCAGCAAGGAAGGACTCCGCAATCAGCCCCAGCATTTT
d_gene: NA; len: 15; j_gene: TRBJ2-1; abundance: NA; v_gene: TRBV5-1; CDR3aa: CASSSQGLRINEQFF; CDR3nt: TGCGCCAGCAGCTCCCAGGGGTTAAGAATCAATGAGCAGTTCTTC
d_gene: TRBD1; len: 15; j_gene: TRBJ1-4; abundance: NA; v_gene: TRBV3-1/TRBV3-2; CDR3aa: CASSQDMVTGVKLFF; CDR3nt: TGTGCCAGCAGCCAAGATATGGTTACAGGGGTAAAACTGTTTTTT
d_gene: NA; len: 14; j_gene: TRBJ2-4; abundance: NA; v_gene: TRBV6-1; CDR3aa: CASSEGLAKNIQYF; CDR3nt: TGTGCCAGCAGTGAGGGCCTAGCCAAAAACATTCAGTACTTC
d_gene: TRBD2; len: 17; j_gene: TRBJ2-1; abundance: NA; v_gene: TRBV6-4; CDR3aa: CASSDSFGTSGCNEQFF; CDR3nt: TGTGCCAGCAGTGACTCGTTTGGGACTAGCGGCTGTAATGAGCAGTTCTTC
d_gene: NA; len: 13; j_gene: TRBJ1-3; abundance: NA; v_gene: TRBV7-8; CDR3aa: CASSFLQGNTIYF; CDR3nt: TGTGCCAGCAGCTTCTTACAGGGAAACACCATATATTTT
d_gene: TRBD2; len: 18; j_gene: TRBJ2-1; abundance: NA; v_gene: TRBV28; CDR3aa: CASSSYSGRGTSYNEQFF; CDR3nt: TGTGCCAGCAGTTCTTATAGCGGGAGGGGCACCTCCTACAATGAGCAGTTCTTC
d_gene: NA; len: 18; j_gene: TRBJ1-5; abundance: NA; v_gene: TRBV19; CDR3aa: CASSNSGREGYSNQPQHF; CDR3nt: TGTGCCAGTAGTAACTCAGGGAGGGAGGGTTATAGCAATCAGCCCCAGCATTTT
d_gene: TRBD2; len: 16; j_gene: TRBJ2-5; abundance: once; v_gene: TRBV11-2; CDR3aa: CASSSGLAGAGETQYF; CDR3nt: TGTGCCAGCAGCTCGGGACTAGCGGGAGCCGGAGAGACCCAGTACTTC
d_gene: TRBD1; len: 13; j_gene: TRBJ2-7; abundance: NA; v_gene: TRBV12-3/TRBV12-4; CDR3aa: CASRWTGGGEQYF; CDR3nt: TGTGCCAGCAGATGGACAGGGGGCGGCGAGCAGTACTTC
d_gene: NA; len: 14; j_gene: TRBJ1-1; abundance: few; v_gene: TRBV11-2; CDR3aa: CASSLDRRFPEAFF; CDR3nt: TGTGCCAGCAGCTTAGATCGTCGGTTTCCTGAAGCTTTCTTT
d_gene: TRBD2; len: 16; j_gene: TRBJ2-3; abundance: NA; v_gene: TRBV7-2; CDR3aa: CASSLVTSGSIDTQYF; CDR3nt: TGTGCCAGCAGCTTGGTGACTAGCGGGAGTATAGATACGCAGTATTTT
d_gene: NA; len: 17; j_gene: TRBJ2-7; abundance: NA; v_gene: TRBV24-1; CDR3aa: CATSDLIPDWPFYEQYF; CDR3nt: TGTGCCACCAGTGATTTAATACCAGACTGGCCCTTCTACGAGCAGTACTTC
d_gene: NA; len: 14; j_gene: TRBJ2-3; abundance: few; v_gene: TRBV19; CDR3aa: CASQVTSSTDTQYF; CDR3nt: TGTGCCAGCCAGGTAACCTCTAGCACAGATACGCAGTATTTT
d_gene: TRBD2; len: 14; j_gene: TRBJ2-7; abundance: NA; v_gene: TRBV6-5; CDR3aa: CASTPRSGSYEQYF; CDR3nt: TGTGCCAGCACGCCTCGTAGCGGGAGCTACGAGCAGTACTTC
d_gene: NA; len: 14; j_gene: TRBJ2-5; abundance: NA; v_gene: TRBV5-1; CDR3aa: CASSAGRQAETQYF; CDR3nt: TGCGCCAGCAGCGCGGGAAGGCAGGCAGAGACCCAGTACTTC
d_gene: NA; len: 12; j_gene: TRBJ1-1; abundance: NA; v_gene: TRBV29-1; CDR3aa: CSVGPGDAEAFF; CDR3nt: TGCAGCGTTGGCCCGGGGGACGCTGAAGCTTTCTTT
d_gene: NA; len: 15; j_gene: TRBJ2-7; abundance: NA; v_gene: TRBV19; CDR3aa: CASSINADLSTKQYF; CDR3nt: TGTGCCAGTAGTATAAACGCGGATCTATCTACGAAGCAGTACTTC
d_gene: NA; len: 13; j_gene: TRBJ2-1; abundance: NA; v_gene: TRBV7-3; CDR3aa: CASSRGGEVEQFF; CDR3nt: TGTGCCAGCAGCAGGGGGGGAGAGGTTGAGCAGTTCTTC
d_gene: TRBD1; len: 14; j_gene: TRBJ1-2; abundance: NA; v_gene: TRBV27; CDR3aa: CASSFKPGGYGYTF; CDR3nt: TGTGCCAGCAGTTTCAAACCAGGGGGCTATGGCTACACCTTC
d_gene: NA; len: 14; j_gene: TRBJ1-2; abundance: NA; v_gene: TRBV19; CDR3aa: CATDGQTNNYGYTF; CDR3nt: TGTGCCACCGACGGACAGACCAACAACTATGGCTACACCTTC
d_gene: NA; len: 15; j_gene: TRBJ1-3; abundance: once; v_gene: TRBV7-2; CDR3aa: CASSVDSLTGNTIYF; CDR3nt: TGTGCCAGCAGCGTGGACAGTTTAACTGGAAACACCATATATTTT
d_gene: NA; len: 13; j_gene: TRBJ1-4; abundance: NA; v_gene: TRBV7-8; CDR3aa: CASSLGIGTWLFF; CDR3nt: TGTGCCAGCAGCTTAGGGATCGGGACATGGCTGTTTTTT
d_gene: TRBD2; len: 16; j_gene: TRBJ2-3; abundance: NA; v_gene: TRBV6-2/TRBV6-3; CDR3aa: CASSYAAGGGTDTQYF; CDR3nt: TGTGCCAGCAGTTATGCGGCGGGAGGAGGCACAGATACGCAGTATTTT
d_gene: NA; len: 18; j_gene: TRBJ2-3; abundance: NA; v_gene: TRBV7-2; CDR3aa: CASSFETGFSSVADTQYF; CDR3nt: TGTGCCAGCAGTTTCGAAACAGGGTTTTCGTCCGTTGCAGATACGCAGTATTTT